The T cell receptor (beta chain) described here comes from a study of blood T cells in healthy people across ages. For the second PCR, which ran for 7 to 11 cycles, a sample-barcoded 5' primer and a J-beta primer mix were used. TCRdb re-derived calls from the 5' RACE reads in MiXCR, one entry per CDR3 protein. Among 1.6 million or so distinct CDR3 sequences listed, 30% to 40% were seen once. Trimming pared 5 bases from V and 2 bases from J, leaving 24 bases between. Germline V lookup: CDR1 PRHDT, CDR2 FYEKMQ (reference sequence). The CDR3 runs 19 residues. The chain uses TRBV13 and TRBJ2-2; maybe TRBD1 (6 bases). What was sequenced was blood. The sequence was obtained from a woman in her thirties in good health. CDR3 DNA sequence: TGTGCCAGCAGCCGTTCGGACAGACCCCCTTTCCCAAACACCGGGGAGCTGTTTTTT. This gives the protein CASSRSDRPPFPNTGELFF.